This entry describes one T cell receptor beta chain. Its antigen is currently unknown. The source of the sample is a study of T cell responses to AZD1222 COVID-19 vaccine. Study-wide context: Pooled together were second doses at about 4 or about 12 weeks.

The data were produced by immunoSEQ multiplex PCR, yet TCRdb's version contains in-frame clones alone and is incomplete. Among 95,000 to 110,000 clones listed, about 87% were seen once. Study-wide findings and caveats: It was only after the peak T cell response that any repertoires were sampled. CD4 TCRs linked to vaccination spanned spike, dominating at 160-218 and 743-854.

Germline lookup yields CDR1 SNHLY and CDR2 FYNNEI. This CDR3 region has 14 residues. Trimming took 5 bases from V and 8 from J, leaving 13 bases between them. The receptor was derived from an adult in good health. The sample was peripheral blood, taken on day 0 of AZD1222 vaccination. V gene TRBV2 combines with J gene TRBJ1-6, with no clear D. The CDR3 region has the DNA TGTGCCAGCAGTAGCCGCACCGCCGATTCACCCCTCCACTTT. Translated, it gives CASSSRTADSPLHF.